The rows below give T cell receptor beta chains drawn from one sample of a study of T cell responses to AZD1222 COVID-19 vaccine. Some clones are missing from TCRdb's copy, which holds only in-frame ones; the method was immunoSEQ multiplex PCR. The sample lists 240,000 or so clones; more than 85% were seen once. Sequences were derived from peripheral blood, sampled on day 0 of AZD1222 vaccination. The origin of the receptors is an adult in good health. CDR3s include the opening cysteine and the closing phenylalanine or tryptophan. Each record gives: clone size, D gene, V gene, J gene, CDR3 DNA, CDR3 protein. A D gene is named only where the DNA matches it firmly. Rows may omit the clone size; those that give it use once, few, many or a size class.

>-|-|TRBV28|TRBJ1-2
TGTGCCAGCAGGGACGGGGCGAACTATGGCTACACCTTC
CASRDGANYGYTF
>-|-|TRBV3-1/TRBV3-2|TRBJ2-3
TGTGCCAGCAGCCCGATCACAGGGAGGGCGCAGTATTTT
CASSPITGRAQYF
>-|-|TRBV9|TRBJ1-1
TGTGCCAGCAGCAGGTATGGCAGAGTGAACACTGAAGCTTTCTTT
CASSRYGRVNTEAFF
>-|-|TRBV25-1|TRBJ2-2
TGTGCCAGCAGTGAGGCCAGCCTGACCGGGGAGCTGTTTTTT
CASSEASLTGELFF
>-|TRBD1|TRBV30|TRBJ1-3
TGTGCCTGTTTCGGACAGGGAAAAGGAAACACCATATATTTT
CACFGQGKGNTIYF
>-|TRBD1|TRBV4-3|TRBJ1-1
TGCGCCAGCAGCCAAGGGGGACAGCTTCCCTCGGGCACTGAAGCTTTCTTT
CASSQGGQLPSGTEAFF
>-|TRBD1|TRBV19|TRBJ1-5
TGTGCCAGTAGTCTTTACAGGGGGGATCAGCCCCAGCATTTT
CASSLYRGDQPQHF
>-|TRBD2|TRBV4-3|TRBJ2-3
TGCGCCAGCAGCCAAGATCTCGAAGCAAAGACTAGCCCCCCAGATACGCAGTATTTT
CASSQDLEAKTSPPDTQYF
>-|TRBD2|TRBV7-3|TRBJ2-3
TGTGCCAGCAGCTTACGCGGGGGGGCCACAGATACGCAGTATTTT
CASSLRGGATDTQYF
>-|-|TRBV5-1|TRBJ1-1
TGCGCCAGCAGCCCCTGGGGCTTGAACACTGAAGCTTTCTTT
CASSPWGLNTEAFF
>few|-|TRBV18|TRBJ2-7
TGTGCCAGCTCACCACGGCAAGGCACGTCGAGCTCCTACGAGCAGTACTTC
CASSPRQGTSSSYEQYF
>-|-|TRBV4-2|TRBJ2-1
TGTGCCAGCAGCCAATCCGGCGGTGAGCAGTTCTTC
CASSQSGGEQFF
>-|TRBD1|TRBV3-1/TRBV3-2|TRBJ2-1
TGTGCCAGCAGCCGCGGGACAGGGGGCTACAATGAGCAGTTCTTC
CASSRGTGGYNEQFF
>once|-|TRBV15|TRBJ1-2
TGTGCCACCAGCAGAGATCACAGGGAGAACGGCTACACCTTC
CATSRDHRENGYTF
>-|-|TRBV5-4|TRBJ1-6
TGTGCCAGCAGCTCTCGCTCCTATAATTCACCCCTCCACTTT
CASSSRSYNSPLHF
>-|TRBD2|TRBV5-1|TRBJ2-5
TGCGCCAGCAGCTTTCGGCTAGCGGCAGAGACCCAGTACTTC
CASSFRLAAETQYF
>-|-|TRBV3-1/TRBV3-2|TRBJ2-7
TGTGCCAGCAGCCAAAGGAGTCTAAGCGAGCAGTACTTC
CASSQRSLSEQYF
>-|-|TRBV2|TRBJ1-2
TGTGCCTCGGGAGGGGGGGCCTATGGCTACACCTTC
CASGGGAYGYTF
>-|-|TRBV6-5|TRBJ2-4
TGTGCCAGCAGTCTACAACAGGGCCCCCGGAACATTCAGTACTTC
CASSLQQGPRNIQYF
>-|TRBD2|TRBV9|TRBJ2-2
TGTGCCAGCAGCCGCCGGGAGGCAGACCTTGGGGGCGGGGAGCTGTTTTTT
CASSRREADLGGGELFF
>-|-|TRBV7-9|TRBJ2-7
TGTGCCAGCAGCTTAGGCGGGATCTACGAGCAGTACTTC
CASSLGGIYEQYF
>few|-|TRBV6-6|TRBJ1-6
TGTGCCAGCAGTTACTTGGACCGGGGAACCCTCCACTTT
CASSYLDRGTLHF
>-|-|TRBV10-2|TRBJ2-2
TGCGCCAGCAAGAACCCGCCCGGCACCGGGGAGCTGTTTTTT
CASKNPPGTGELFF
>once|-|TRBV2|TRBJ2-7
TGTGCCAGCAGTGAGGTGACAGGTCGATCCTACGAGCAGTACTTC
CASSEVTGRSYEQYF
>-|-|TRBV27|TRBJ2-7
TGTGCCAGCAGTTGGGGACTCTCGGGGGAGCAGTACTTC
CASSWGLSGEQYF
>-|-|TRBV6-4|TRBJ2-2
TGTGCCAGCTCGGGACAGAACACCGGGGAGCTGTTTTTT
CASSGQNTGELFF
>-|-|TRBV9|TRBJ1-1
TGTGCCAGCAGCTTAGGACCCGATGGGGACACTGAAGCTTTCTTT
CASSLGPDGDTEAFF
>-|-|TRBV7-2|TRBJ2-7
TGTGCCAGCAGCAGTAACAGGGCTGCCTACGAGCAGTACTTC
CASSSNRAAYEQYF
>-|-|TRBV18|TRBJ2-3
TGTGCCAGCTCACCCTCCTTGGATACGCAGTATTTT
CASSPSLDTQYF
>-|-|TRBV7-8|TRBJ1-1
TGTGCCAGCACCGGACGGAGGTTAGGGGGTGAAGCTTTCTTT
CASTGRRLGGEAFF
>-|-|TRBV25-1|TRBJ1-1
TGTGCCAGCAGTGAATCGGGGCCATTGAACACTGAAGCTTTCTTT
CASSESGPLNTEAFF
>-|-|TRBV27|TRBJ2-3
TGTGCCAGCAGTCCCCTGGGTGATACGCAGTATTTT
CASSPLGDTQYF
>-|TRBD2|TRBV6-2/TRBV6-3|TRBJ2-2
TGTGCCAGCAGTTTCAAAGCGGGAGAGATTGACACCGGGGAGCTGTTTTTT
CASSFKAGEIDTGELFF
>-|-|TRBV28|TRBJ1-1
TGTGCCAGCATACTGACAGCAATGAACACTGAAGCTTTCTTT
CASILTAMNTEAFF
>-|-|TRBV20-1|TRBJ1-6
TGCAGTGCTAGTTATGGGGATAATTCACCCCTCCACTTT
CSASYGDNSPLHF
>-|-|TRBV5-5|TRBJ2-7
TGTGCCAGCAGCGCTCGGCTCCACGAGTCCTACGAGCAGTACTTC
CASSARLHESYEQYF
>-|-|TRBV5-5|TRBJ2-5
TGTGCCAGCAGCTGGGGTGCGGTCAGGGGAGAGACCCAGTACTTC
CASSWGAVRGETQYF
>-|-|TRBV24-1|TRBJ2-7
TGTGCCACCAGTGATTCGGGTAGCATAAACCAGTACTTC
CATSDSGSINQYF
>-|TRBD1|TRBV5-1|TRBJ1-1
TGCGCCAGCAGCCGTGGACAGGGAGGAAGGCCGAACACTGAAGCTTTCTTT
CASSRGQGGRPNTEAFF
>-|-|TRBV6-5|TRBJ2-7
TGTGCCAGCCGGCGAGCCAGGGCCTACGAGCAGTACTTC
CASRRARAYEQYF
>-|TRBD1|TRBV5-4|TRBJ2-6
TGTGCCAGCAGCTCCGGGACAGGGGGCGCCGGGGCCAACGTCCTGACTTTC
CASSSGTGGAGANVLTF